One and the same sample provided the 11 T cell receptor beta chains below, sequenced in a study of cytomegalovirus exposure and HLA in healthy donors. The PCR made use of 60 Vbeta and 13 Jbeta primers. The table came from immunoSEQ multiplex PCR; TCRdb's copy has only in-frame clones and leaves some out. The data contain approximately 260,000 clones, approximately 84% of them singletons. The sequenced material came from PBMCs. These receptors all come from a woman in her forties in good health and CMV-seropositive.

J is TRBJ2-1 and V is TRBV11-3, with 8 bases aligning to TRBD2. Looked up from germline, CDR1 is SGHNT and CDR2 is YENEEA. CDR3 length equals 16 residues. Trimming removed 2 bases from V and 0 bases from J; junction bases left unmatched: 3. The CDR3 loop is CASSLRSGSSYNEQFF. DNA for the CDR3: TGTGCCAGCAGCTTACGGAGCGGGAGCTCCTACAATGAGCAGTTCTTC.

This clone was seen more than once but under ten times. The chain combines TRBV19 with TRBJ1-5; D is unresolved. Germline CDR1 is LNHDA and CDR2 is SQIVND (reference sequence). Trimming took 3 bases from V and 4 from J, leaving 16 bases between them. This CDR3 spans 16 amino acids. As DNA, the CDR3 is TGTGCCAGTAGTATGCGGTTCGGGAGTGGAAATCAGCCCCAGCATTTT. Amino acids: CASSMRFGSGNQPQHF.

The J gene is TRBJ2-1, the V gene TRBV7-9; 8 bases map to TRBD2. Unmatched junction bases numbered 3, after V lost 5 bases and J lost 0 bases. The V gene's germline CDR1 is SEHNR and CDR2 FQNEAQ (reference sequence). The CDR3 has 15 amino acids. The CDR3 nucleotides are TGTGCCAGCAGCAAGAGCGGGAGCTCCTACAATGAGCAGTTCTTC. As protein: CASSKSGSSYNEQFF.

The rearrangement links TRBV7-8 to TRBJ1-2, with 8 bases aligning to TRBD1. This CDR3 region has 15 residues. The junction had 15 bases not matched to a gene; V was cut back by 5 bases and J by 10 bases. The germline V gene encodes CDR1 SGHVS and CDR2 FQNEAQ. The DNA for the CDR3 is TGTGCCAGCAGCGCCGGGGACAGGACGAAAACTACCTACACCTTC. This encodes CASSAGDRTKTTYTF.

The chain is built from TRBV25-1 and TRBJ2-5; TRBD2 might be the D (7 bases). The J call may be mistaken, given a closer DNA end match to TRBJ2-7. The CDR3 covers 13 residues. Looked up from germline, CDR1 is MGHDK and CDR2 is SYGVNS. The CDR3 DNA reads TGTGCCAGCAGGAGGGGGGGATCCTACGAGCAGTACTTC. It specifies CASRRGGSYEQYF.

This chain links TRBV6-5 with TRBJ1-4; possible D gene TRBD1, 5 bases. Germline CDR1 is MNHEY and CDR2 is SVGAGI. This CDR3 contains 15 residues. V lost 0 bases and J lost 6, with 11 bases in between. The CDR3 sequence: CASSYSTGRDEKLFF. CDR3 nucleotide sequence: TGTGCCAGCAGTTACTCAACAGGACGGGATGAAAAACTGTTTTTT.

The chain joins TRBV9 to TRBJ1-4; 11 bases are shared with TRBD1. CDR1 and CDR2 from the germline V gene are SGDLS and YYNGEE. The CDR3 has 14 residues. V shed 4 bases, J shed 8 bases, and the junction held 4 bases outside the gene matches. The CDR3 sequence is CASSRTGGGEKLFF. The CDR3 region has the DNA TGTGCCAGCAGCAGGACAGGGGGCGGGGAAAAACTGTTTTTT.

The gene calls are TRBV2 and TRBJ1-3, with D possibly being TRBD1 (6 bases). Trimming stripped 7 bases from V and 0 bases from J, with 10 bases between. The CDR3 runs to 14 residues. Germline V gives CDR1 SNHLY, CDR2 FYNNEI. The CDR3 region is CASTQGRSGNTIYF. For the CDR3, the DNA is TGTGCCAGCACGCAGGGGCGCTCTGGAAACACCATATATTTT.

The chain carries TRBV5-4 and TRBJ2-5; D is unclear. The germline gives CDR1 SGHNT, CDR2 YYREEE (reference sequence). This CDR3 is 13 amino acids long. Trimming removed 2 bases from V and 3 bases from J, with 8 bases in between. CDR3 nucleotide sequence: TGTGCCAGCAGCTTTAGAACCGAAGAGACCCAGTACTTC. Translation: CASSFRTEETQYF.

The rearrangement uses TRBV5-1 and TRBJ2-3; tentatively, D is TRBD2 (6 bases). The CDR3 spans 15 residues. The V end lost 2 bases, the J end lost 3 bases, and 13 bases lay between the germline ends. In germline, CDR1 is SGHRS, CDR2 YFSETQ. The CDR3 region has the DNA TGCGCCAGCAGCTTCGCGGGGCTTAGAACAGATACGCAGTATTTT. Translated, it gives CASSFAGLRTDTQYF.

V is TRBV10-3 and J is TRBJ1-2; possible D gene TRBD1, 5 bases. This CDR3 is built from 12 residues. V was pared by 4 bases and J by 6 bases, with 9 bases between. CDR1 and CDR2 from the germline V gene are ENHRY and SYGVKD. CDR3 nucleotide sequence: TGTGCCATCAGTGGACAGACCCATGGCTACACCTTC. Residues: CAISGQTHGYTF.